Below are 4 T cell receptor beta chains sequenced from a single sample in a study of cytomegalovirus exposure and HLA in healthy donors. The PCR was carried out with 60 Vbeta primers and 13 Jbeta primers. Only in-frame clones appear in the TCRdb table, and some are missing; sequencing was by immunoSEQ multiplex PCR. The sample lists 90,000 to 110,000 clones, around 15% seen once, with around 0.86% in the top ten. Sequencing input: PBMCs. Receptor source: a female donor in good health and CMV-seronegative.

In this sample, this clone turned up a few times. The chain links TRBV9 to TRBJ2-7, with TRBD2 matching over 10 bases. The CDR3 has 18 residues. V was clipped by 0 bases and J by 3 bases; unmatched bases: 12. The germline V gene encodes CDR1 SGDLS and CDR2 YYNGEE. DNA of the CDR3: TGTGCCAGCAGCGTAGCTGGAGGTCTAGCGGGAGAGGGCTACGAGCAGTACTTC. Its protein is CASSVAGGLAGEGYEQYF. Using reference TRBV9 and TRBJ2-7 for the parts outside the CDR3, the full variable domain is DSGVTQTPKHLITATGQRVTLRCSPRSGDLSVYWYQQSLDQGLQFLIQYYNGEERAKGNILERFSAQQFPDLHSELNLSSLELGDSALYFCASSVAGGLAGEGYEQYFGPGTRLTVT.

In this sample, this clone turned up a few times. This sequence joins TRBV7-9 and TRBJ2-5; the D gene is possibly TRBD2 (6 bases). The germline gives CDR1 SEHNR, CDR2 FQNEAQ (reference sequence). V lost 3 bases, J lost 5 bases, and 10 bases lay in between. This CDR3 comprises 13 residues. The CDR3: CASSLRGLETQYF. The DNA for the CDR3 is TGTGCCAGCAGCTTGCGGGGATTGGAGACCCAGTACTTC.

The chain employs TRBV14 and TRBJ2-7; TRBD2 agrees at 10 bases. The CDR3 consists of 14 residues. With 3 bases clipped from V and 5 bases from J, the junction kept 4 bases outside the gene matches. The V gene's germline CDR1 is SGHDN and CDR2 FVKESK. CDR3 amino acids: CASSQLAGVNEQYF. The DNA for the CDR3 is TGTGCCAGCAGCCAGCTAGCGGGAGTTAACGAGCAGTACTTC.

The chain employs TRBV4-1 and TRBJ1-5; TRBD1 matches 9 bases. The germline V gene encodes CDR1 MGHRA and CDR2 YSYEKL. J gave up 5 bases and V 0 bases, and 8 bases lay outside the gene matches. The CDR3 is 17 amino acids. The CDR3 bases are TGCGCCAGCAGCCAAGAACCGGGACAGGGAGCGCATCAGCCCCAGCATTTT. Its translation: CASSQEPGQGAHQPQHF.